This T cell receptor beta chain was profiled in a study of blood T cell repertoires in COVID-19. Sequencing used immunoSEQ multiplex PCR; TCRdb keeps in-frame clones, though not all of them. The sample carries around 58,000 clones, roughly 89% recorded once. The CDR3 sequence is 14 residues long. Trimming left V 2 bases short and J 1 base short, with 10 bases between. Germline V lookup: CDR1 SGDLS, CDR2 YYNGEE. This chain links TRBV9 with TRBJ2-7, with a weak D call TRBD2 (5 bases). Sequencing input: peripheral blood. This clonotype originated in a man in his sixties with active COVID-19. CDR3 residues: CASSVGVTSYEQYF. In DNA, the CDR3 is TGTGCCAGCAGCGTCGGGGTTACGTCCTACGAGCAGTACTTC.